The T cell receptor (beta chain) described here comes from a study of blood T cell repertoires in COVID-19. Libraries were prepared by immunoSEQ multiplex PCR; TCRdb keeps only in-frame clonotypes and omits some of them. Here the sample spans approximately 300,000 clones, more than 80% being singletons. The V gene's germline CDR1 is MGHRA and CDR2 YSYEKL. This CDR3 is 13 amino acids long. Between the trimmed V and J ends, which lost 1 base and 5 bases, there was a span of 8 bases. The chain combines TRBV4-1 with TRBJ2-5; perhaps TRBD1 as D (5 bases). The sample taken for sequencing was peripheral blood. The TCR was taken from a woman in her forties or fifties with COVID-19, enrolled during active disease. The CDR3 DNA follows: TGCGCCAGCAGCCAAGCCCAGGGCGAGACCCAGTACTTC. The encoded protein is CASSQAQGETQYF.